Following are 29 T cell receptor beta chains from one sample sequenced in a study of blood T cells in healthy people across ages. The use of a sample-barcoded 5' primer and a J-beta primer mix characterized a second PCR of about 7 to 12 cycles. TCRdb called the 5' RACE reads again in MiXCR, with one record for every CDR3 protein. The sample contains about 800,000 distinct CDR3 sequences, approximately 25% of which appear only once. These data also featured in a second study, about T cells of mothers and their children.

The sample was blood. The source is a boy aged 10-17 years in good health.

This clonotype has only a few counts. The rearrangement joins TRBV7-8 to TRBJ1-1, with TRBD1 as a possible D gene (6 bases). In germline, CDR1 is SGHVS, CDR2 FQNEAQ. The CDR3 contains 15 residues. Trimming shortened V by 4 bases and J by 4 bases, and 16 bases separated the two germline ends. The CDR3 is CASSSPAGVGTEAFF. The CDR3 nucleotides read TGTGCCAGCAGCTCCCCGGCAGGGGTGGGCACTGAAGCTTTCTTT.

In nucleotides, the CDR3 is TGTGCCAGCAGTGAGGGCAGGAGCTCCTACGAGCAGTACTTC. Its translation: CASSEGRSSYEQYF. The chain recombines TRBV6-1 with TRBJ2-7; the D is unclear. This CDR3 is built from 14 residues. Between the trimmed V and J ends, which lost 3 bases and 0 bases, there was a span of 9 bases. Germline V gene lookup returns CDR1 MNHNS and CDR2 SASEGT.

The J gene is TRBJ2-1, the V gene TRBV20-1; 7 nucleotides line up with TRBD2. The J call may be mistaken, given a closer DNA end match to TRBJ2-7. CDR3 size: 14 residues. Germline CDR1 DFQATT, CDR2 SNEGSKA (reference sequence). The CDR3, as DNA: TGCAGTGCTAGAGACGGACTAGGGGACTACGAGCAGTACTTC. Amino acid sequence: CSARDGLGDYEQYF.

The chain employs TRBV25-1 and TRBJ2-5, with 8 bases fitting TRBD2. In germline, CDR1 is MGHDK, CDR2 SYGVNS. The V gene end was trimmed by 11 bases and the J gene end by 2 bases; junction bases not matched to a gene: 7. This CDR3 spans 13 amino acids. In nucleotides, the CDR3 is TGTGCCTGCCGCGGCGGGGGGCAAGAGACCCAGTACTTC. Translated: CACRGGGQETQYF.

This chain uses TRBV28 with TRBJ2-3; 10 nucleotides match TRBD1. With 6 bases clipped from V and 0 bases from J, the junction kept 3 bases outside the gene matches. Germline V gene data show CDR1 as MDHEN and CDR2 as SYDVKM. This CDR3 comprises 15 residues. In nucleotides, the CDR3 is TGTGCCAGCAGCCGACAGGGGGCTAGCACAGATACGCAGTATTTT. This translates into CASSRQGASTDTQYF. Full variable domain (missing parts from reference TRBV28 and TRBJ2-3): DVKVTQSSRYLVKRTGEKVFLECVQDMDHENMFWYRQDPGLGLRLIYFSYDVKMKEKGDIPEGYSVSREKKERFSLILESASTNQTSMYLCASSRQGASTDTQYFGPGTRLTVL.

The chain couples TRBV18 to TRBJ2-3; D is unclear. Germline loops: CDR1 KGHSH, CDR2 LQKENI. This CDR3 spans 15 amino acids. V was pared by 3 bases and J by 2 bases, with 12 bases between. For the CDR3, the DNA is TGTGCCAGCTCACCCCTCTCTATGGTCACAGATACGCAGTATTTT. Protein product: CASSPLSMVTDTQYF.

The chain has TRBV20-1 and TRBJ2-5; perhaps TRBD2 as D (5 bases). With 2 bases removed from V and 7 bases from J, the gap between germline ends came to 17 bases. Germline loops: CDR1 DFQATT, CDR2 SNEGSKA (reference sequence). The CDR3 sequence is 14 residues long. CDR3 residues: CSARIPSGNSTQYF. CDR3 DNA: TGCAGTGCTAGAATACCGTCGGGGAATTCGACCCAGTACTTC.

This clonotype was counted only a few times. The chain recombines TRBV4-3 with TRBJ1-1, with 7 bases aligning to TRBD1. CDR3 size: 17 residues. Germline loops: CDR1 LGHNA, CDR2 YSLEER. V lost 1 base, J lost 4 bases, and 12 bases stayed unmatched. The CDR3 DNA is TGCGCCAGCAGCCAAGCAAGACAGGGCACAGCGGGCACTGAAGCTTTCTTT. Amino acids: CASSQARQGTAGTEAFF.

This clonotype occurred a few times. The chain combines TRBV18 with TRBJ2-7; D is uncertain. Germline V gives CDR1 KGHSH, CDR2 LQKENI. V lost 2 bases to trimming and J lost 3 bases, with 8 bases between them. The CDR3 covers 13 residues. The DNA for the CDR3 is TGTGCCAGCTCACCAGACACCTTCTACGAGCAGTACTTC. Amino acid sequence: CASSPDTFYEQYF.

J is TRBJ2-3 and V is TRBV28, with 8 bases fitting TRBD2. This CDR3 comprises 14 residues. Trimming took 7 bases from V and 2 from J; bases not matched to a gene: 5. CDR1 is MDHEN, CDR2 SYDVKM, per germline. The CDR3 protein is CASIGTRPTDTQYF. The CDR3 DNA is TGTGCCAGCATCGGGACTAGACCCACAGATACGCAGTATTTT.

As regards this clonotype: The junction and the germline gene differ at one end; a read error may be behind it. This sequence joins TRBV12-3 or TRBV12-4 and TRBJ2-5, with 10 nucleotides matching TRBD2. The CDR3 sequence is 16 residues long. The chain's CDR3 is CASSPGLAQFYNEHFF. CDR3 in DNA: TGTGCCAGCAGCCCGGGACTAGCGCAATTTTACAATGAGCATTTCTTC.

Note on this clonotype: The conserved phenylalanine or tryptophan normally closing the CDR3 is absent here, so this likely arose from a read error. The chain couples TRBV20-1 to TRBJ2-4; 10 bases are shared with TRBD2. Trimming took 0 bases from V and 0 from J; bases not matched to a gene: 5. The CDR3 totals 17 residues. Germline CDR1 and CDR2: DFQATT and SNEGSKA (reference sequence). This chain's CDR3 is CSAREVGLARAKNIQYL. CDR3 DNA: TGCAGTGCTAGAGAGGTGGGACTAGCGAGAGCCAAAAACATTCAGTACCTC.

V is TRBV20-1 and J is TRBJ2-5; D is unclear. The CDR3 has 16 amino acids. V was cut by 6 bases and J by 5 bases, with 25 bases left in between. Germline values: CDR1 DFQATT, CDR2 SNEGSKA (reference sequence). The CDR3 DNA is TGCAGTGCCACGGGCAGGCTGACACGAGTGCGGGAGACCCAGTACTTC. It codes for CSATGRLTRVRETQYF.

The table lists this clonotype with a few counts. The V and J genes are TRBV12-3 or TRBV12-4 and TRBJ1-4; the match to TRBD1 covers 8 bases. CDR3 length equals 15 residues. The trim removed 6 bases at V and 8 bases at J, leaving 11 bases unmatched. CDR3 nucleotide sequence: TGTGCCAGCAGCGCCGGACAGGGTATTCGGGAAAAACTGTTTTTT. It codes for CASSAGQGIREKLFF.

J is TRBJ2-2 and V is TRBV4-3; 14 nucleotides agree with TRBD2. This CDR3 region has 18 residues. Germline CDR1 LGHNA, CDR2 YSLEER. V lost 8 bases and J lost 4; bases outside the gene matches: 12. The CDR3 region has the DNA TGCGCCAGCGCCAGGGGGACTAGCGGGAGTTATAGCACCGGGGAGCTGTTTTTT. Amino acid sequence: CASARGTSGSYSTGELFF.

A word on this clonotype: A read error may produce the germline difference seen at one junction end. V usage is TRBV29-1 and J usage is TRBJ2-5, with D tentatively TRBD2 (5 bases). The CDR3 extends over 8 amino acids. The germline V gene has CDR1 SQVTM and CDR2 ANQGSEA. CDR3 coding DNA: TGCAGCGTTGAAAAAGCGGACTTC. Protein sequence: CSVEKADF.

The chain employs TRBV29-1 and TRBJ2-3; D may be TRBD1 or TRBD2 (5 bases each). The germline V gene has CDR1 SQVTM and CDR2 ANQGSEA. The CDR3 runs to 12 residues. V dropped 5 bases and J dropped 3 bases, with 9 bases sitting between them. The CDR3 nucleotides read TGCAGCGTTCGGGACGGAACAGATACGCAGTATTTT. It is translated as CSVRDGTDTQYF.

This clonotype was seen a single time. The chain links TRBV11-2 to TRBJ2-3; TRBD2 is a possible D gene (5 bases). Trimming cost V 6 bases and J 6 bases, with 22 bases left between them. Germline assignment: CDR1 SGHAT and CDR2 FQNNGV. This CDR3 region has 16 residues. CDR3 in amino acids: CASSLPMGVGVDTQYF. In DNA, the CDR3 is TGTGCCAGCAGTCTCCCCATGGGAGTTGGAGTGGATACGCAGTATTTT. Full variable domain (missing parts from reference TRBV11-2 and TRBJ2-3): EAGVAQSPRYKIIEKRQSVAFWCNPISGHATLYWYQQILGQGPKLLIQFQNNGVVDDSQLPKDRFSAERLKGVDSTLKIQPAKLEDSAVYLCASSLPMGVGVDTQYFGPGTRLTVL.

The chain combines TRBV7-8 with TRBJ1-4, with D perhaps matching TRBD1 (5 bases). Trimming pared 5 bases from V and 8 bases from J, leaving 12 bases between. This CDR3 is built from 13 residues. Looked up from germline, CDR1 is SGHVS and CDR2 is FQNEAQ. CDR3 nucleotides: TGTGCCAGCAGCACAGGCCGGAGGGAAAAACTGTTTTTT. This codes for CASSTGRREKLFF.

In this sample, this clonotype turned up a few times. DNA for the CDR3: TGTGCCAGCAGTCCCACCCGGGGGGGGCTCACAGATACGCAGTATTTT. It is translated as CASSPTRGGLTDTQYF. The chain combines TRBV28 with TRBJ2-3; TRBD2 agrees at 8 bases. V gave up 5 bases and J gave up 2 bases; unmatched junction bases: 9. This CDR3 has 16 amino acids. Per the germline V gene, CDR1 is MDHEN and CDR2 is SYDVKM.

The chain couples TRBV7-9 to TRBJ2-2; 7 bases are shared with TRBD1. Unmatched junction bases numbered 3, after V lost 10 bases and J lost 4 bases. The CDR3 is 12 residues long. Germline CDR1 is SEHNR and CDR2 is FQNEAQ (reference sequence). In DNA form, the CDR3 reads TGTGCCACGGACAGGATCACCGGGGAGCTGTTTTTT. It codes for CATDRITGELFF.

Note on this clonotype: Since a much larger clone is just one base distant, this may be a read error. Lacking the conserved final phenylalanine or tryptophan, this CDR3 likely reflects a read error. CDR3 sequence reads: CSAVERLAGNNEQFL. Written as DNA, the CDR3 is TGCAGCGCCGTCGAAAGACTAGCGGGAAACAATGAGCAGTTCTTG. The genes are TRBV29-1 and TRBJ2-1; 11 bases map to TRBD2. Trimming took 7 bases from V and 5 from J; bases not matched to a gene: 10. Per germline, CDR1 SQVTM and CDR2 ANQGSEA. The CDR3 runs to 15 residues.

CDR3 in DNA: TGCGCCAGCAGCCAAGACTGGCTCTCCTACAATGAGCAGTTCTTC. Translated, it gives CASSQDWLSYNEQFF. This chain uses TRBV4-3 with TRBJ2-1; D gene uncertain. This CDR3 region has 15 residues. CDR1 is LGHNA, CDR2 YSLEER, per germline. V lost 0 bases, J lost 0 bases, and 6 bases lay in between.

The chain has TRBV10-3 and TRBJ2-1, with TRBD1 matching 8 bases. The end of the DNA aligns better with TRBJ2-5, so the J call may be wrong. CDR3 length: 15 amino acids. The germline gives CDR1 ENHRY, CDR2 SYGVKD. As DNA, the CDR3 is TGTGCCATCAGTGAGTCACAGGGGGTCATTGAGACCCAGTACTTC. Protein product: CAISESQGVIETQYF.

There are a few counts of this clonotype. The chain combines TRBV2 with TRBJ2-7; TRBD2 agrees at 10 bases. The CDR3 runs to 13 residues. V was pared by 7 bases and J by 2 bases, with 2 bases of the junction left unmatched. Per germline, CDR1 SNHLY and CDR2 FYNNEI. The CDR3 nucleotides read TGTGCCAGCACCGGGACTAGCGCCTACGAGCAGTACTTC. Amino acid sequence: CASTGTSAYEQYF. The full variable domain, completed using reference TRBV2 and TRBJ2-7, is EPEVTQTPSHQVTQMGQEVILRCVPISNHLYFYWYRQILGQKVEFLVSFYNNEISEKSEIFDDQFSVERPDGSNFTLKIRSTKLEDSAMYFCASTGTSAYEQYFGPGTRLTVT.

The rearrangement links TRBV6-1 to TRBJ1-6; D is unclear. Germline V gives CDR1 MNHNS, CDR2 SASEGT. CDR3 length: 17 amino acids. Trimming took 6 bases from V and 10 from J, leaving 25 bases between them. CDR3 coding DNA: TGTGCCAGCAGCAACCCTTACGGCTCTTCTCCAGACTCACCCCTCCACTTT. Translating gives CASSNPYGSSPDSPLHF.

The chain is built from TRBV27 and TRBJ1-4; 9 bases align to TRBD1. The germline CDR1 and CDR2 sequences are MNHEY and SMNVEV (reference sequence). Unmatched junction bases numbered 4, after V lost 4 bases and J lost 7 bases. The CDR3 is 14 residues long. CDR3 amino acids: CASSSDRGSEKLFF. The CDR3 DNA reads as TGTGCCAGCAGTTCGGACAGGGGAAGTGAAAAACTGTTTTTT.

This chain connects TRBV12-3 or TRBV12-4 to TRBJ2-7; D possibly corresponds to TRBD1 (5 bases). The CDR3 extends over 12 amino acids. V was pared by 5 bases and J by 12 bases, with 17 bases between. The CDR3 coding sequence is TGTGCCAGCAGTAGAGACAGTCTTCCCCCGTACTTC. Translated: CASSRDSLPPYF.

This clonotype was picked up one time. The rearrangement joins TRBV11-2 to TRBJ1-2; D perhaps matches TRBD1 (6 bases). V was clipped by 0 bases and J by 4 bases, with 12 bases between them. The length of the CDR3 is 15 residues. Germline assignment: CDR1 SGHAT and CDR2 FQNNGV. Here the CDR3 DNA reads TGTGCCAGCAGCTTAGATGGGGTGGGGGCCTATGGCTACACCTTC. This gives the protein CASSLDGVGAYGYTF. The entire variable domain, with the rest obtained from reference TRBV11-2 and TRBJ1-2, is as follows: EAGVAQSPRYKIIEKRQSVAFWCNPISGHATLYWYQQILGQGPKLLIQFQNNGVVDDSQLPKDRFSAERLKGVDSTLKIQPAKLEDSAVYLCASSLDGVGAYGYTFGSGTRLTVV.